This TCR beta chain is drawn from a study of cytomegalovirus exposure and HLA in healthy donors. Across the whole study: As an earlier analysis found, about 179 million T cells yielded 95 million to 130 million unique TCR beta sequences. Study-level results: Highly shared variants forming one cluster were likely a sequencing artifact. Relative to the approximately 700-donor mean, N-insertions were reportedly fewer in an Asian-associated ancestry cluster in a later analysis. It was reportedly the case that the classifier diagnosed cytomegalovirus status with high specificity and sensitivity.

Comment on this clone: Its antigen is as yet unknown.

Germline-derived CDR1 and CDR2 are MNHNY and SVGAGI (reference sequence). The length of the CDR3 is 15 residues. The trim removed 7 bases at V and 2 bases at J, leaving 9 bases unmatched. PCR was performed using 60 Vbeta and 13 Jbeta primers. Generated by immunoSEQ multiplex PCR, the TCRdb table keeps only in-frame clones and is missing some. The sample contains some 190,000 clones, approximately 81% of which appear only once. The source material was PBMCs. The gene calls are TRBV6-6 and TRBJ2-7, with 9 bases lining up with TRBD2. The clonotype originates from a male donor in good health and CMV-seronegative. The CDR3 loop is CASIPSTSGPYEQYF. The CDR3 DNA follows: TGTGCCAGCATCCCCTCGACTAGCGGCCCCTACGAGCAGTACTTC.